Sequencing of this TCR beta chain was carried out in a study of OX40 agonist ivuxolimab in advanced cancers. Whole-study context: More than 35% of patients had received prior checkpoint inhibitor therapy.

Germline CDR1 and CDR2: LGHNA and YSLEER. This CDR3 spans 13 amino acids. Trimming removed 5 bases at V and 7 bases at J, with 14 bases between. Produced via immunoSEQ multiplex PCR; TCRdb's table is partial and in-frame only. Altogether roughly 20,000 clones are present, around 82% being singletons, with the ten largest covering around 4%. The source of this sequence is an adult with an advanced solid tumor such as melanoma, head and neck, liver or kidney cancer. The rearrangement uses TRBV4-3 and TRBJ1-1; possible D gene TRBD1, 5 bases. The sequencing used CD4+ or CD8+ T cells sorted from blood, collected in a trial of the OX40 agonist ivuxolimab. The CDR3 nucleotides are TGCGCCAGCAGCTCCCAGGGATGGGGTGAAGCTTTCTTT. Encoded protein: CASSSQGWGEAFF.